The 7 T cell receptor beta chains below were found in one sample sequenced in a study of PD-1 blockade in classical Hodgkin lymphoma. Relapse after autologous stem cell transplantation occurred in every patient, and brentuximab vedotin exposure varied. Repertoires were generated with immunoSEQ multiplex PCR, while TCRdb's copy carries only in-frame clones and drops some. This repertoire shows more than 35,000 clones, 76% found once; its top ten account for 10% to 11%. The sample was peripheral blood mononuclear cells (PBMCs), taken at baseline. The receptors derive from a human donor with classical Hodgkin lymphoma.

The chain recombines TRBV27 with TRBJ2-7; perhaps TRBD1 as D (6 bases). The germline gives CDR1 MNHEY, CDR2 SMNVEV (reference sequence). V was trimmed by 10 bases and J by 3 bases, leaving 16 bases between them. The CDR3 sequence is 13 residues long. CDR3 sequence: CATGDRPNYEQYF. As DNA, the CDR3 is TGTGCCACCGGAGACAGGCCTAACTACGAGCAGTACTTC.

Worth noting for this clone: Other nucleotide sequences from this sample produce the same CDR3. This chain links TRBV30 with TRBJ1-5; perhaps TRBD1 as D (5 bases). Germline V gene lookup returns CDR1 GTSNPN and CDR2 SVGIG (reference sequence). V lost 5 bases and J 0 bases, leaving 11 bases between the germline ends. This CDR3 is 14 amino acids long. CDR3 amino acids: CAWGTGYSNQPQHF. The DNA for the CDR3 is TGTGCCTGGGGGACGGGTTATAGCAATCAGCCCCAGCATTTT.

V usage is TRBV6-1 and J usage is TRBJ2-7; D may be TRBD1 or TRBD2 (7 bases each). The V end was cut by 0 bases, the J end by 4 bases, with 13 bases between. The CDR3 has 15 amino acids. CDR1 is MNHNS and CDR2 is SASEGT in the germline V gene. The CDR3 reads CASSEAGEGAYEQYF. In DNA, the CDR3 is TGTGCCAGCAGTGAAGCAGGGGAGGGGGCTTACGAGCAGTACTTC.

The rearrangement uses TRBV27 and TRBJ1-5, with unresolved D. The germline V gene has CDR1 MNHEY and CDR2 SMNVEV (reference sequence). V shed 8 bases and J shed 1 base, with 12 bases lying between them. The CDR3 runs to 14 residues. The DNA of the CDR3 is TGTGCCAGCTCAATGACATTCAGCAATCAGCCCCAGCATTTT. Protein product: CASSMTFSNQPQHF.

This clone showed up just a few times. The chain combines TRBV6-1 with TRBJ1-1, with no clear D. The CDR3 covers 15 residues. The V end lost 4 bases, the J end lost 0 bases, and 12 bases lay between the germline ends. Germline loops: CDR1 MNHNS, CDR2 SASEGT. The CDR3, as DNA: TGTGCCAGCAGTGTAATCCTCTCCTTGAACACTGAAGCTTTCTTT. Translating it yields CASSVILSLNTEAFF.

The chain is built from TRBV10-3 and TRBJ2-7, with 7 bases identical to TRBD2. Germline V lookup: CDR1 ENHRY, CDR2 SYGVKD. V lost 8 bases to trimming and J lost 0 bases; unmatched junction nucleotides: 4. The CDR3 has 13 amino acids. In DNA, the CDR3 is TGTGCCATCGGGCTAGCGGACTCCTACGAGCAGTACTTC. Translation: CAIGLADSYEQYF.

The chain recombines TRBV2 with TRBJ2-5; 13 bases align to TRBD2. Germline values: CDR1 SNHLY, CDR2 FYNNEI. Trimming at V came to 6 bases and at J to 5 bases, leaving 6 bases not matched to a gene. The CDR3 has 15 residues. This CDR3 is CASSPTSGREETQYF. CDR3 coding DNA: TGTGCCAGCAGCCCAACTAGCGGGAGGGAGGAGACCCAGTACTTC.